The 32 T cell receptor beta chains below come from one sample, sequenced in a study of OX40 agonist ivuxolimab in advanced cancers. Profiling relied on immunoSEQ multiplex PCR, and the TCRdb table lists in-frame clones only, not all of them. This table has tens of thousands of clones, roughly 85% appearing once. The material sequenced was CD4+ or CD8+ T cells sorted from blood, taken in a trial of the OX40 agonist ivuxolimab. The receptors were sampled from an adult with an advanced solid tumor such as melanoma, head and neck, liver or kidney cancer.

This rearrangement joins TRBV7-5 to TRBJ1-5. TRBV7-5 corresponds to a pseudogene. CDR3 length equals 10 residues. The CDR3 nucleotides are TGTGCCAGAAGCTACCAGCCCCAGCATTTT. Protein sequence: CARSYQPQHF.

The V gene is TRBV9, the J gene TRBJ2-4; 10 bases align to TRBD2. Germline CDR1 reads SGDLS; CDR2 reads YYNGEE. The CDR3 has 18 amino acids. V gave up 0 bases and J gave up 0 bases; unmatched junction bases: 6. The CDR3: CASSVDPGLAIAKNIQYF. CDR3 DNA: TGTGCCAGCAGCGTAGACCCGGGACTAGCGATAGCCAAAAACATTCAGTACTTC.

In nucleotides, the CDR3 is TGTGCCAGCAGCTTGACAGGGAAAGAGACCCAGTACTTC. Protein product: CASSLTGKETQYF. This chain uses TRBV5-5 with TRBJ2-5, with D perhaps matching TRBD1 (6 bases). V dropped 1 base and J dropped 3 bases, with 7 bases sitting between them. This CDR3 has 13 amino acids. Per the germline V gene, CDR1 is SGHKS and CDR2 is YYEKEE (reference sequence). Using reference TRBV5-5 and TRBJ2-5 for the parts outside the CDR3, the full variable domain is DAGVTQSPTHLIKTRGQQVTLRCSPISGHKSVSWYQQVLGQGPQFIFQYYEKEERGRGNFPDRFSARQFPNYSSELNVNALLLGDSALYLCASSLTGKETQYFGPGTRLLVL.

The chain combines TRBV4-1 with TRBJ2-7; D might be TRBD1 (6 bases). Between the trimmed V and J ends, which lost 2 bases and 2 bases, there was a span of 13 bases. The germline gives CDR1 MGHRA, CDR2 YSYEKL. This CDR3 contains 15 residues. DNA for the CDR3: TGCGCCAGCAGCCAACCCGGACAGACTACCTACGAGCAGTACTTC. It yields the protein CASSQPGQTTYEQYF.

This clone was observed once. The chain joins TRBV9 to TRBJ1-5, with 11 positions matching TRBD1. In germline, CDR1 is SGDLS, CDR2 YYNGEE. The length of the CDR3 is 15 residues. After removal of 3 bases from V and 4 bases from J, the junction contained 3 bases not matched to a gene. CDR3 sequence reads: CASSGGQGANQPQHF. The CDR3 coding sequence is TGTGCCAGCAGCGGAGGACAGGGGGCAAATCAGCCCCAGCATTTT.

The CDR3 spells CASSETSGSYNEQFF. CDR3 nucleotides: TGTGCCAGCAGCGAAACTAGCGGTTCCTACAATGAGCAGTTCTTC. The chain joins TRBV21-1 to TRBJ2-1; the table names TRBD2, a call not compared with the DNA. TRBV21-1 is marked as a pseudogene. This CDR3 comprises 15 residues.

The chain couples TRBV9 to TRBJ2-1; TRBD2 matches at 7 bases. In germline, CDR1 is SGDLS, CDR2 YYNGEE. The CDR3 is 15 residues long. Unmatched junction bases numbered 12, after V lost 4 bases and J lost 8 bases. The CDR3 is CASSPTERGVDEQFF. CDR3 sequence (DNA): TGTGCCAGCAGCCCCACGGAGCGGGGAGTCGATGAGCAGTTCTTC.

The J gene is TRBJ2-1, the V gene TRBV2; 7 positions match TRBD1. This CDR3 is built from 14 residues. Losses at the gene ends were 3 bases for V and 9 bases for J; bases not matched to a gene: 8. Germline CDR1 is SNHLY and CDR2 is FYNNEI. The CDR3 DNA follows: TGTGCCAGCAGTGATCCAGGGGGAATTGGTGAGCAGTTCTTC. Protein: CASSDPGGIGEQFF.

The genes are TRBV9 and TRBJ2-7; tentatively, D is TRBD2 (5 bases). The germline V gene encodes CDR1 SGDLS and CDR2 YYNGEE. V was shortened by 0 bases and J by 6 bases, with 13 bases between the two germline ends. This CDR3 region has 14 residues. CDR3 loop: CASSVDGVPREQYF. In DNA, the CDR3 is TGTGCCAGCAGCGTAGACGGGGTCCCGCGCGAGCAGTACTTC. Complete variable domain (other parts from reference TRBV9 and TRBJ2-7): DSGVTQTPKHLITATGQRVTLRCSPRSGDLSVYWYQQSLDQGLQFLIQYYNGEERAKGNILERFSAQQFPDLHSELNLSSLELGDSALYFCASSVDGVPREQYFGPGTRLTVT.

The chain combines TRBV11-3 with TRBJ2-1, with D unclear. Germline V gene data show CDR1 as SGHNT and CDR2 as YENEEA. Trimming removed 5 bases from V and 4 bases from J, with 15 bases in between. CDR3 length: 15 amino acids. CDR3 region: CASSASNSPYNEQFF. In DNA form, the CDR3 reads TGTGCCAGCAGCGCCTCTAACAGCCCGTACAATGAGCAGTTCTTC.

In regard to this clone: One junction end does not reproduce the germline sequence, and a read error may be involved. The chain links TRBV7-7 to TRBJ2-5; 7 bases match TRBD1. Germline V lookup: CDR1 SSHAT, CDR2 FNYEAQ (reference sequence). The CDR3 extends over 15 amino acids. CDR3 amino acids: CASSPTDRARETQYF. The CDR3, as DNA: TGTGCTAGCAGCCCGACCGACAGGGCCAGGGAGACCCAGTACTTC. The full variable domain, rest sourced from reference TRBV7-7 and TRBJ2-5, is GAGVSQSPRYKVTKRGQDVTLRCDPISSHATLYWYQQALGQGPEFLTYFNYEAQPDKSGLPSDRFSAERPEGSISTLTIQRTEQRDSAMYRCASSPTDRARETQYFGPGTRLLVL.

The chain couples TRBV6-5 to TRBJ1-6, with D hard to call. Trimming removed 0 bases at V and 10 bases at J, with 4 bases between. The CDR3 has 12 residues. From germline, CDR1 is MNHEY and CDR2 SVGAGI. The CDR3 region has the DNA TGTGCCAGCAGTTACTCCCAGTCACCCCTCCACTTT. Its translation: CASSYSQSPLHF.

This clone was picked up one time. The chain couples TRBV27 to TRBJ1-1; a weak D match, TRBD1 (5 bases). V lost 5 bases and J 2 bases, leaving 21 bases between the germline ends. This CDR3 spans 17 amino acids. Germline assignment: CDR1 MNHEY and CDR2 SMNVEV (reference sequence). The CDR3: CASSGLFSGRVNTEAFF. The CDR3, as DNA: TGTGCCAGCAGTGGGCTGTTCTCGGGCAGGGTTAACACTGAAGCTTTCTTT.

V is TRBV19 and J is TRBJ2-5, with TRBD2 identical over 7 bases. CDR3 length equals 14 residues. Germline trimming cut 5 bases from V and 5 bases from J; bases unmatched to any gene: 8. Germline assignment: CDR1 LNHDA and CDR2 SQIVND (reference sequence). Here the CDR3 reads CASSVTGGWETQYF. As DNA, the CDR3 is TGTGCCAGTAGTGTAACCGGGGGGTGGGAGACCCAGTACTTC.

The V call is TRBV2, the J call TRBJ2-7; no firm D call. The CDR3 has 11 amino acids. V was clipped by 1 base and J by 7 bases, with 5 bases between them. Germline-derived CDR1 and CDR2 are SNHLY and FYNNEI. CDR3: CASSEGGEQYF. Written as DNA, the CDR3 is TGTGCCAGCAGTGAAGGAGGAGAGCAGTACTTC.

V gene TRBV18 combines with J gene TRBJ2-5, with 7 bases fitting TRBD1. The length of the CDR3 is 16 residues. CDR1 KGHSH and CDR2 LQKENI come from the germline V gene. The V gene end was trimmed by 0 bases and the J gene end by 2 bases; junction bases not matched to a gene: 6. DNA of the CDR3: TGTGCCAGCTCACCACCCAACTACAGGGGACAAGAGACCCAGTACTTC. This translates into CASSPPNYRGQETQYF. Drawing the rest from reference TRBV18 and TRBJ2-5, the complete variable domain is NAGVMQNPRHLVRRRGQEARLRCSPMKGHSHVYWYRQLPEEGLKFMVYLQKENIIDESGMPKERFSAEFPKEGPSILRIQQVVRGDSAAYFCASSPPNYRGQETQYFGPGTRLLVL.

The chain recombines TRBV2 with TRBJ1-2, with TRBD1 identical over 8 bases. CDR1 is SNHLY, CDR2 FYNNEI, per germline. Trimming took 7 bases from V and 4 from J; bases not matched to a gene: 14. The CDR3 runs to 16 residues. This CDR3 reads CASTRRVTGVTYGYTF. As DNA, the CDR3 is TGTGCCAGCACCCGCAGGGTGACAGGGGTTACCTATGGCTACACCTTC.

This clone appeared once. The V call is TRBV6-5, the J call TRBJ1-2, with a tentative D call TRBD1 (5 bases). Trimming shortened V by 5 bases and J by 2 bases, and 12 bases separated the two germline ends. This CDR3 has 14 residues. Germline lookup yields CDR1 MNHEY and CDR2 SVGAGI. As DNA, the CDR3 is TGTGCCAGCAGTCCCGGGACTTCGAACTATGGCTACACCTTC. Encoded protein: CASSPGTSNYGYTF.

This chain connects TRBV2 to TRBJ2-7; D possibly uses TRBD1 or TRBD2 (6 bases each). The germline CDR1 and CDR2 sequences are SNHLY and FYNNEI. The CDR3 contains 14 residues. The V gene lost 4 bases and the J gene lost 3 bases, with 13 bases spanning the gap. The CDR3 DNA follows: TGTGCCAGCAGTGCCCATGGGGGGCTCTACGAGCAGTACTTC. Translated: CASSAHGGLYEQYF.

This clone was seen a few times. This chain links TRBV5-1 with TRBJ1-2; D not resolved. Germline V gene data show CDR1 as SGHRS and CDR2 as YFSETQ. CDR3 length equals 13 residues. Trimming shortened V by 4 bases and J by 2 bases, and 9 bases separated the two germline ends. This CDR3 is CASSPGSNYGYTF. CDR3 nucleotide sequence: TGCGCCAGCAGCCCTGGGTCGAACTATGGCTACACCTTC.

This chain connects TRBV7-2 to TRBJ1-2; no reliable D call. The CDR3 sequence is 13 residues long. V gave up 1 base and J gave up 4 bases, with 7 bases separating them. In germline, CDR1 is SGHTA, CDR2 FQGNSA. This CDR3 is CASSLEKGYGYTF. CDR3 nucleotide sequence: TGTGCCAGCAGCTTAGAAAAAGGCTATGGCTACACCTTC.

V and J are TRBV19 and TRBJ2-1; the D gene is possibly TRBD2 (6 bases). Germline CDR1 is LNHDA and CDR2 is SQIVND (reference sequence). The CDR3 totals 15 residues. V lost 8 bases, J lost 0 bases, and 14 bases lay in between. Written as DNA, the CDR3 is TGTGCCAGTGGTGCAGGGACTTTCTCCTACAATGAGCAGTTCTTC. This codes for CASGAGTFSYNEQFF.

The chain couples TRBV28 to TRBJ2-7, with TRBD1 matching 7 bases. V shed 7 bases, J shed 12 bases, and the junction held 15 bases outside the gene matches. The CDR3 extends over 13 amino acids. The germline V gene encodes CDR1 MDHEN and CDR2 SYDVKM. CDR3 bases: TGTGCCAGCAACCCCGGGCAGGGGGTGAGGCTGTACTTC. Residues: CASNPGQGVRLYF.

The chain carries TRBV5-6 and TRBJ1-2; D remains ambiguous. Germline V gene sequence: CDR1 SGHDT, CDR2 YYEEEE. This CDR3 spans 14 amino acids. Trimming took 5 bases from V and 4 from J, leaving 15 bases between them. This CDR3 reads CASRRAGDTYGYTF. In nucleotides, the CDR3 is TGTGCCAGCAGAAGGGCTGGGGATACCTATGGCTACACCTTC.

CDR3 DNA: TGTGCCAGCCGCCCCTCGGTAGGGGTATCAGGCAATGAGCAGTTCTTC. This gives the protein CASRPSVGVSGNEQFF. The genes are TRBV19 and TRBJ2-1; the D gene is possibly TRBD1 (5 bases). The CDR3 length is 16 residues. Germline V gene sequence: CDR1 LNHDA, CDR2 SQIVND (reference sequence). With 9 bases removed from V and 6 bases from J, the gap between germline ends came to 24 bases.

The chain carries TRBV7-9 and TRBJ2-3; 10 bases line up with TRBD1. The junction had 16 bases not matched to a gene; V was cut back by 5 bases and J by 8 bases. The CDR3 totals 17 residues. Germline CDR1 reads SEHNR; CDR2 reads FQNEAQ (reference sequence). DNA for the CDR3: TGTGCCAGCAGCCTCGGTGAGGGGACAGGGGTGAAGGGTACGCAGTATTTT. Amino acid sequence: CASSLGEGTGVKGTQYF. Full variable domain (outside the CDR3, taken from reference TRBV7-9 and TRBJ2-3): DTGVSQNPRHKITKRGQNVTFRCDPISEHNRLYWYRQTLGQGPEFLTYFQNEAQLEKSRLLSDRFSAERPKGSFSTLEIQRTEQGDSAMYLCASSLGEGTGVKGTQYFGPGTRLTVL.

V is TRBV6-1 and J is TRBJ1-2, with D unresolved. The germline V and J ends were trimmed by 0 bases and 4 bases, with 9 bases remaining between them. CDR1 MNHNS and CDR2 SASEGT come from the germline V gene. The CDR3 loop spans 14 amino acids. The CDR3 DNA is TGTGCCAGCAGTGAAGCGGTTGGGGTCTATGGCTACACCTTC. Amino acid sequence: CASSEAVGVYGYTF.

V and J are TRBV6-5 and TRBJ2-7; 12 bases are a match to TRBD2. This CDR3 region has 15 residues. J gave up 4 bases and V 5 bases, and 6 bases lay outside the gene matches. CDR1 MNHEY and CDR2 SVGAGI come from the germline V gene. The CDR3 is CASSGLGLAGYEQYF. The CDR3 DNA sequence: TGTGCCAGCAGTGGGCTAGGACTAGCGGGATACGAGCAGTACTTC.

The chain recombines TRBV2 with TRBJ2-1, with 7 positions matching TRBD2. The CDR3 sequence is 16 residues long. Trimming cost V 3 bases and J 0 bases; bases outside gene matches: 5. The germline V gene has CDR1 SNHLY and CDR2 FYNNEI. This CDR3 reads CASSEMASGSYNEQFF. As DNA, the CDR3 is TGTGCCAGCAGTGAGATGGCTAGCGGCTCCTACAATGAGCAGTTCTTC.

The CDR3 sequence is CASSQEGAGNTIYF. DNA for the CDR3: TGCGCCAGCAGCCAAGAGGGAGCTGGAAACACCATATATTTT. The J gene is TRBJ1-3, the V gene TRBV4-1; unclear D gene. Germline V lookup: CDR1 MGHRA, CDR2 YSYEKL. Trimming left V 0 bases short and J 2 bases short, with 5 bases between. The CDR3 sequence is 14 residues long.

This sequence joins TRBV18 and TRBJ2-5; 10 bases align to TRBD1. J lost 2 bases, V lost 3 bases, and 6 bases had no gene match. The CDR3 runs 16 residues. Germline V gives CDR1 KGHSH, CDR2 LQKENI. CDR3 coding DNA: TGTGCCAGCTCACCGAGACAGGGGGCGAGGCAAGAGACCCAGTACTTC. This encodes CASSPRQGARQETQYF.

The chain carries TRBV7-2 and TRBJ2-6, with D possibly being TRBD2 (6 bases). Trimming took 0 bases from V and 0 from J, leaving 6 bases between them. Germline V CDR1 and CDR2: SGHTA, FQGNSA. There are 16 residues in the CDR3. The CDR3 region has the DNA TGTGCCAGCAGCTTAGCCGGGAGCTCTGGGGCCAACGTCCTGACTTTC. Translated, it gives CASSLAGSSGANVLTF.